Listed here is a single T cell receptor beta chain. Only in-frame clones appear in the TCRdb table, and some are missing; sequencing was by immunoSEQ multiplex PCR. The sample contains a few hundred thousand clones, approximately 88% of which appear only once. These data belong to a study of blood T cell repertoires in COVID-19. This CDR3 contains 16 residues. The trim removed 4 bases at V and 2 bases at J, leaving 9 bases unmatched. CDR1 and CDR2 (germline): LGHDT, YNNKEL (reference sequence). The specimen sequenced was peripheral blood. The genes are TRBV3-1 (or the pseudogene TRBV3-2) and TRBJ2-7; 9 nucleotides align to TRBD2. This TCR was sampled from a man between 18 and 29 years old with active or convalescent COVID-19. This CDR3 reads CASSLGGGGAPYEQYF. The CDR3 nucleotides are TGTGCCAGCAGCCTCGGCGGCGGGGGGGCCCCCTACGAGCAGTACTTC.